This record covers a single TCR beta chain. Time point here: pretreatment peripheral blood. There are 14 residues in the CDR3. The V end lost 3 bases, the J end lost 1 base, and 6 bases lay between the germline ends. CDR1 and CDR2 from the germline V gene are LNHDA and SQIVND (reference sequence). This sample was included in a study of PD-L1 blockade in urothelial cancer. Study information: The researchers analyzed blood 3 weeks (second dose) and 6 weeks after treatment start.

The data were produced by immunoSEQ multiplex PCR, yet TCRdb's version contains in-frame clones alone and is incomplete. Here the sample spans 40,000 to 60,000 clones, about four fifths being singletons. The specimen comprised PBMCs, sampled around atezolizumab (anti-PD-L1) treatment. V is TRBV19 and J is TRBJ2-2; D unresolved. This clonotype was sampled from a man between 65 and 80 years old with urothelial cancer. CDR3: CASSMSVNTGELFF. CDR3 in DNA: TGTGCCAGTAGTATGTCAGTGAACACCGGGGAGCTGTTTTTT.